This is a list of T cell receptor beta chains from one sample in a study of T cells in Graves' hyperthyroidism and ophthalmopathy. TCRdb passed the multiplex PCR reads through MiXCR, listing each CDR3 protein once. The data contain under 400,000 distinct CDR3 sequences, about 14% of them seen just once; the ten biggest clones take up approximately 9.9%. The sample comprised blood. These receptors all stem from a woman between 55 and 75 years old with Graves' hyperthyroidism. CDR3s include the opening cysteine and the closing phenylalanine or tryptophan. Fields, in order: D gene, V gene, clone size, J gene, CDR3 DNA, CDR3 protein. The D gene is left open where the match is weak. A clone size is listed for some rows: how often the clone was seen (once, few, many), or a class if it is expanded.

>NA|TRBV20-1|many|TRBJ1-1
TGCAGTCCGAACATGAACACTGAAGCTTTCTTT
CSPNMNTEAFF
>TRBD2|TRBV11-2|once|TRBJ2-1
TGTGCCAGCAGGGTGGGCGGGACTAGCGGGAGGAATGAGCAGTTCTTC
CASRVGGTSGRNEQFF
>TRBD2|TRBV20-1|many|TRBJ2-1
TGCAGTCCATCCTTAGCGGGTGCCAACAATGAGCAGTTCTTC
CSPSLAGANNEQFF
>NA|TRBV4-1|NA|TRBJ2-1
TGCGCCAGCAGCCATATCCAGGCAAGCGATGAGCAGTTCTTC
CASSHIQASDEQFF
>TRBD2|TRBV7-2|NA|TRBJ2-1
TGTGCCAGCAGTTTAGCGGGAGGGGCCGATGAGCAGTTCTTC
CASSLAGGADEQFF
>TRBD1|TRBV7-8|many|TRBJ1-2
TGTGCCAGCAGCCCACACAGCGGGGGGACAGCCTATTTAAACTATGGCTACACCTTC
CASSPHSGGTAYLNYGYTF
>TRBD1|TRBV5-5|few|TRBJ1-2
TGTGCCAGCAGCCCGACAGGGATTAGCTATGGCTACACCTTC
CASSPTGISYGYTF
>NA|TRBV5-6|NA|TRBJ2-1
TGTGCCAGCAGCTACGGGACACCCTACAATGAGCAGTTCTTC
CASSYGTPYNEQFF
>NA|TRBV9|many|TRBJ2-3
TGTGCCAGCAGCGCAGGAGGCACAGATACGCAGTATTTT
CASSAGGTDTQYF
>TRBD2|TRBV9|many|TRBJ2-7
TGTGCCAGCAGCGGCCCAGGGCGGGAGGACGAGCAGTACTTC
CASSGPGREDEQYF
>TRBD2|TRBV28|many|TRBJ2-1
TGTGCCAGCAGTTTATCCAGCGGGAGTTACAATGAGCAGTTCTTC
CASSLSSGSYNEQFF
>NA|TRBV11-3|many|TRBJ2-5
TGTGCCAGCAGCTTCGGAGCTTGGGGAGTCCTCCAAGAGACCCAGTACTTC
CASSFGAWGVLQETQYF
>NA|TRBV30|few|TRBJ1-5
TGTGCCTGGGGCCCGAAAGGGCAGCTGAATCAGCCCCAGCATTTT
CAWGPKGQLNQPQHF
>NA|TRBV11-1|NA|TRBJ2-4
TGTGCCAGCAGCTTAGCGCGAAGGGAGGACATTCAGTACTTC
CASSLARREDIQYF
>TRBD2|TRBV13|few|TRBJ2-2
TGTGCCAGCAGTCGGTCCCCTAGCGGGGGGGGGAGCACCGGGGAGCTGTTTTTT
CASSRSPSGGGSTGELFF
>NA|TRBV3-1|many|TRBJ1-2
TGTGCCAGCAGCCAAGGGCGTGGCAGGTTGACCTTC
CASSQGRGRLTF
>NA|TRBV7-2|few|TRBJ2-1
TGTGCCAGCAGCTTCGATCCCGGGACGGTTCACAATGAGCAGTTCTTC
CASSFDPGTVHNEQFF
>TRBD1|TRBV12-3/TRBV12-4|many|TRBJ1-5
TGTGCCAGCAGTTCCCGACAGGGTGGGGGCAATCAGCCCCAGCATTTT
CASSSRQGGGNQPQHF
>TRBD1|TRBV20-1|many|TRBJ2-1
TGCAGTGCTCGACAGGGGGAAGGTGGGGATGAGCAGTTCTTC
CSARQGEGGDEQFF
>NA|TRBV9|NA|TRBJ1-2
TGTGCCAGCAGCCAAGATATGGGGGCCCCGGGAAAGACCTTC
CASSQDMGAPGKTF
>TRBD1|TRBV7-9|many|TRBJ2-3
TGTGCCAGCAGCCCATGGACAGGCTCTAGCACAGATACGCAGTATTTT
CASSPWTGSSTDTQYF
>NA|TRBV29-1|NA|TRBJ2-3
TGCAGCGTTGAAATTCTCGGGAGCGACACAGATACGCAGTATTTT
CSVEILGSDTDTQYF
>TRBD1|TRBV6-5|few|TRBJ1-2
TGTGCCAGCAGTTACAGGGGGCAGGGCGCCTATGGCTACACCTTC
CASSYRGQGAYGYTF
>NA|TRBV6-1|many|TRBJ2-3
TGTGCCAGCAGTGTAGACAGCACAGATACGCAGTATTTT
CASSVDSTDTQYF
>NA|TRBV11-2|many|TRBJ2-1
TGTGCCAGCAGCTTAGAACGAGCGTTTAACAATGAGCAGTTCTTC
CASSLERAFNNEQFF
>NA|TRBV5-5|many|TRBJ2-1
TGTGCCAGCAGCGCTACCCCCGGGACCCACAATGAGCAGTTCTTC
CASSATPGTHNEQFF
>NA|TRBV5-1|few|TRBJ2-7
TGCGCCAGCAGCTTGGACACAGGGTACGAGCAGTACTTC
CASSLDTGYEQYF
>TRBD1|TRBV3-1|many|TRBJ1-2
TGTGCCAGCAGCCAAGATGGAATGATGACAGGGCGCGGCTACACCTTC
CASSQDGMMTGRGYTF
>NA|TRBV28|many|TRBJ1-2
TGTGCCAGCGGTTTATTATCTTCCGGGACGGACTATGGCTACACCTTC
CASGLLSSGTDYGYTF
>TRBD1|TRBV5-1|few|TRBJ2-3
TGCGCCAGCAGCTTGGGGGACAGGATTGGCACAGATACGCAGTATTTT
CASSLGDRIGTDTQYF
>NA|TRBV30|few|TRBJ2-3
TGTGCCTGGAGCCAACAGGGACGCTCGCAGTATTTT
CAWSQQGRSQYF
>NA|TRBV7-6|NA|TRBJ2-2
TGTGCCAGCAGCTTAGTGGTATATCAGGGGCCGAACACCGGGGAGCTGTTTTTT
CASSLVVYQGPNTGELFF
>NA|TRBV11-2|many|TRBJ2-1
TGTGCCAGCAGCTTACTCCGGAGCTCCTACAATGAGCAGTTCTTC
CASSLLRSSYNEQFF
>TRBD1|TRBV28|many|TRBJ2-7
TGTGCCAGCAGGATCGGACAGGGGTACGAGCAGTACTTC
CASRIGQGYEQYF
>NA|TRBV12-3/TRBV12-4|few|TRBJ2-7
TGTGCCAGCAGTGAAGGCGGGAACTCCTACGAGCGGTACTTC
CASSEGGNSYERYF
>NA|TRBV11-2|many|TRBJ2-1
TGTGCCAGCAGCCCCCCCTTAGGACAGATACTATACAATGAGCAGTTCTTC
CASSPPLGQILYNEQFF
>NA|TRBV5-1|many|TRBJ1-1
TGCGCCAGCAGCCCGGGACGGGGTTGGAACACTGAAGCTTTCTTT
CASSPGRGWNTEAFF
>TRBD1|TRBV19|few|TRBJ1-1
TGTGCCAGTAGGGATACCTACAGGGGAGCTTTCTTT
CASRDTYRGAFF
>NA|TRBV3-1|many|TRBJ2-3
TGTGCCAGCAGCCAACGCATCGGAGATACGCAGTATTTT
CASSQRIGDTQYF
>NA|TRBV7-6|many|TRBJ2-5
TGTGCCAGCAGCGCTTACCAAGAGACCCAGTACTTC
CASSAYQETQYF
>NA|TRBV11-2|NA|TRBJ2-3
TGTGCCAGCAGCTCCTGGCAGGGGGGAGCAGATACGCAGTATTTT
CASSSWQGGADTQYF